Below, 18 T cell receptor beta chains from the same sample are listed, as sequenced in a study of response to subunit inactivated influenza vaccine. TCRdb passed the RT-PCR reads through MiXCR, listing each CDR3 protein once. Here the sample spans hundreds of thousands of distinct CDR3 sequences, under 15% being singletons. The source material was PBMCs from blood, sampled about 40 days after vaccination. The receptors derive from a man aged 45-65 years who received an inactivated influenza vaccine.

This clonotype was recorded many times. V gene TRBV12-3 or TRBV12-4 combines with J gene TRBJ2-7; D may be TRBD2 (5 bases). The CDR3 covers 15 residues. V was shortened by 1 base and J by 0 bases, with 10 bases between the two germline ends. In DNA form, the CDR3 reads TGTGCCAGCAGTTTAGGCATGGGAGCCTCCTACGAGCAGTACTTC. It specifies CASSLGMGASYEQYF.

This clonotype was counted at least ten times. The rearrangement joins TRBV20-1 to TRBJ1-5; TRBD1 matches at 8 bases. Germline trimming cut 5 bases from V and 5 bases from J; bases unmatched to any gene: 8. Germline V gene lookup returns CDR1 DFQATT and CDR2 SNEGSKA (reference sequence). The CDR3 has 14 amino acids. CDR3 sequence (DNA): TGCAGTGCTGAAGACAGGGGAGGGCATCAGCCCCAGCATTTT. It encodes CSAEDRGGHQPQHF.

The chain joins TRBV4-3 to TRBJ2-7, with 10 nucleotides matching TRBD1. The germline V gene has CDR1 LGHNA and CDR2 YSLEER. CDR3 size: 15 residues. With V trimmed by 0 bases and J by 9 bases, 8 bases remained unmatched. CDR3 sequence: CASSQDRGQGSGQYF. The CDR3 DNA reads as TGCGCCAGCAGCCAAGATCGGGGACAGGGGAGTGGGCAGTACTTC.

This clonotype was picked up many times. The gene calls are TRBV29-1 and TRBJ2-2; no reliable D call. Germline V gives CDR1 SQVTM, CDR2 ANQGSEA. Trimming cost V 0 bases and J 6 bases, with 5 bases left between them. The CDR3 is made up of 12 amino acids. In DNA form, the CDR3 reads TGCAGCGTTGAAGAGGATCCCGGGGAGCTGTTTTTT. Its translation is CSVEEDPGELFF.

This clonotype was counted between two and nine times. The V call is TRBV28, the J call TRBJ1-4; no clear D. CDR3 size: 14 residues. Trimming shortened V by 2 bases and J by 8 bases, and 12 bases separated the two germline ends. Germline V gene data show CDR1 as MDHEN and CDR2 as SYDVKM. CDR3 in amino acids: CASSLTHGSEKLFF. The CDR3 DNA follows: TGTGCCAGCAGTTTAACACACGGTAGCGAAAAACTGTTTTTT.

This clonotype was detected a few times. The chain employs TRBV6-2 or TRBV6-3 and TRBJ2-1; D gene uncertain. Germline CDR1 reads MNHEY; CDR2 reads SVGEGT. This CDR3 region has 16 residues. V was shortened by 3 bases and J by 0 bases, with 12 bases between the two germline ends. CDR3 sequence: CASSYGAPFSYNEQFF. CDR3 coding DNA: TGTGCCAGCAGTTATGGTGCGCCGTTCTCCTACAATGAGCAGTTCTTC.

This clonotype was recorded a few times. The V call is TRBV12-3 or TRBV12-4, the J call TRBJ1-1; the match to TRBD1 covers 9 bases. The trim removed 3 bases at V and 3 bases at J, leaving 8 bases unmatched. The CDR3 is 16 residues long. The CDR3 protein is CASSLPGQGRDTEAFF. The CDR3 bases are TGTGCCAGCAGTTTGCCGGGACAGGGACGGGACACTGAAGCTTTCTTT.

The chain recombines TRBV4-3 with TRBJ2-7, with 9 bases lining up with TRBD1. Trimming at V came to 4 bases and at J to 1 base, leaving 8 bases not matched to a gene. The germline V gene encodes CDR1 LGHNA and CDR2 YSLEER. The CDR3 has 16 amino acids. The CDR3, as DNA: TGCGCCAGCAGCCGAGGACAGGGGCCCCTTTCCTACGAGCAGTACTTC. It encodes CASSRGQGPLSYEQYF.

This clonotype has a handful of counts. The chain joins TRBV20-1 to TRBJ2-2; TRBD2 matches at 13 bases. The CDR3 length is 15 residues. Germline V gene lookup returns CDR1 DFQATT and CDR2 SNEGSKA (reference sequence). V was clipped by 2 bases and J by 6 bases; unmatched bases: 3. The CDR3 sequence is CSARPGLAGAGELFF. The CDR3 bases are TGCAGTGCTAGACCCGGACTAGCGGGAGCCGGGGAGCTGTTTTTT.

V usage is TRBV7-2 and J usage is TRBJ1-3; no reliable D call. The germline V gene encodes CDR1 SGHTA and CDR2 FQGNSA. V gave up 1 base and J gave up 0 bases, with 7 bases separating them. The CDR3 spans 15 residues. The CDR3 DNA reads TGTGCCAGCAGCTTAGACGCCCTCTCTGGAAACACCATATATTTT. Its protein is CASSLDALSGNTIYF.

This clonotype occurred many times. The chain is built from TRBV10-3 and TRBJ2-7, with D maybe TRBD2 (5 bases). Germline CDR1 ENHRY, CDR2 SYGVKD. Between the trimmed V and J ends, which lost 4 bases and 3 bases, there was a span of 10 bases. This CDR3 has 13 amino acids. The chain's CDR3 is CAISVGRNYEQYF. CDR3 DNA: TGTGCCATCAGTGTTGGGAGAAACTACGAGCAGTACTTC.

This clonotype was found many times. The chain is built from TRBV29-1 and TRBJ2-7; 9 nucleotides agree with TRBD1. J lost 4 bases, V lost 3 bases, and 10 bases had no gene match. This CDR3 is built from 15 residues. Germline-derived CDR1 and CDR2 are SQVTM and ANQGSEA. CDR3 nucleotides: TGCAGCGTTGAGGAAACCGGGACAGGGAGATACGAGCAGTACTTC. Translation gives CSVEETGTGRYEQYF.

This clonotype has just a few counts. The chain recombines TRBV7-3 with TRBJ2-5; no clear D. The V end was cut by 5 bases, the J end by 5 bases, with 21 bases between. CDR1 SGHTA and CDR2 FQGTGA come from the germline V gene. The CDR3 runs 16 residues. For the CDR3, the DNA is TGTGCCAGCAGCCCATCCCGACCCGCCCCTAGGGAGACCCAGTACTTC. It yields the protein CASSPSRPAPRETQYF.

The table lists this clonotype with a few counts. The chain combines TRBV5-5 with TRBJ2-1; unclear D gene. Germline lookup yields CDR1 SGHKS and CDR2 YYEKEE (reference sequence). CDR3 length equals 15 residues. Trimming shortened V by 4 bases and J by 8 bases, and 19 bases separated the two germline ends. The CDR3 region is CASSPRPGRADEQFF. In DNA form, the CDR3 reads TGTGCCAGCAGCCCCCGCCCTGGTCGAGCAGATGAGCAGTTCTTC.

J is TRBJ2-1 and V is TRBV5-1; 13 bases match TRBD2. CDR1 and CDR2 from the germline V gene are SGHRS and YFSETQ. V was pared by 5 bases and J by 0 bases, with 5 bases of the junction left unmatched. The CDR3 spans 17 residues. CDR3 amino acids: CASSWRLAGGSYNEQFF. CDR3 nucleotide sequence: TGCGCCAGCAGTTGGAGACTAGCGGGGGGCTCCTACAATGAGCAGTTCTTC.

This clonotype has only a few counts. CDR3 sequence (DNA): TGTGCCAGCAGCCCCCAGTCCGGGTTTGGCGAGCAGTACTTC. It yields the protein CASSPQSGFGEQYF. The chain uses TRBV12-3 or TRBV12-4 and TRBJ2-7; D uncertain. The CDR3 contains 14 residues. V lost 6 bases, J lost 6 bases, and 18 bases lay in between.

The table lists this clonotype with a few counts. The chain recombines TRBV29-1 with TRBJ2-2, with D possibly TRBD1 on 5 matching bases. The germline V gene has CDR1 SQVTM and CDR2 ANQGSEA. Trimming left V 6 bases short and J 4 bases short, with 12 bases between. This CDR3 contains 13 residues. CDR3 DNA sequence: TGCAGCGTAGAGACAGATAGCACCGGGGAGCTGTTTTTT. Amino acids: CSVETDSTGELFF.

V and J are TRBV12-3 or TRBV12-4 and TRBJ1-1; no reliable D call. V lost 3 bases and J 1 base, leaving 9 bases between the germline ends. The CDR3 length is 14 residues. The CDR3 spells CASSFGRGNTEAFF. The CDR3 region has the DNA TGTGCCAGCAGTTTTGGGAGAGGGAACACTGAAGCTTTCTTT.